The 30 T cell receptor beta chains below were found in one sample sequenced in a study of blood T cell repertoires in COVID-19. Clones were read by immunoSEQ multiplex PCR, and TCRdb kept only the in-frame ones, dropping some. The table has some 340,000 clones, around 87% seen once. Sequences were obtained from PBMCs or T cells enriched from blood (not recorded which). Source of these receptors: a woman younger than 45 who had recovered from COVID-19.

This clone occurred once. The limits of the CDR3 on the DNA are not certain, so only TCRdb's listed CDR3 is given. CDR3 protein: CAWGIGTGPRTYF. The J gene is TRBJ2-4, the V gene TRBV30; the listed D gene, TRBD1, was not tested against the DNA. The germline CDR1 and CDR2 sequences are GTSNPN and SVGIG (reference sequence). Including both end residues, the CDR3 is 13 amino acids long.

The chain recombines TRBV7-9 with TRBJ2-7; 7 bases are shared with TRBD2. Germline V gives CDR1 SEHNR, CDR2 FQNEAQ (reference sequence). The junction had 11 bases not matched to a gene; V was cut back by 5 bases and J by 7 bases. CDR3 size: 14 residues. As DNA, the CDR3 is TGTGCCAGCAGCCCCGGGACTACCTTGGGGGAGCAGTACTTC. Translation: CASSPGTTLGEQYF.

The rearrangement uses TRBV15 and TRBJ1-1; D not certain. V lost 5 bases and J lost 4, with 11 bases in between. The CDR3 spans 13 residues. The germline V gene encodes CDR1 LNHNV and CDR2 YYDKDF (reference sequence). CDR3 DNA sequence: TGTGCCACCAGCCTGACGTGGGCCACTGAAGCTTTCTTT. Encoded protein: CATSLTWATEAFF.

The DNA of the CDR3 is TGTGCCAGCAGTCCAAGGGGGACGGTTTCCCTTCGAGCAGAGACCCAGTACTTC. It specifies CASSPRGTVSLRAETQYF. This rearrangement joins TRBV7-9 to TRBJ2-5, with D tentatively TRBD1 (6 bases). Trimming removed 6 bases at V and 4 bases at J, with 27 bases between. The CDR3 extends over 18 amino acids. Germline-derived CDR1 and CDR2 are SEHNR and FQNEAQ (reference sequence). The full variable domain, its missing parts supplied by reference TRBV7-9 and TRBJ2-5, is DTGVSQNPRHKITKRGQNVTFRCDPISEHNRLYWYRQTLGQGPEFLTYFQNEAQLEKSRLLSDRFSAERPKGSFSTLEIQRTEQGDSAMYLCASSPRGTVSLRAETQYFGPGTRLLVL.

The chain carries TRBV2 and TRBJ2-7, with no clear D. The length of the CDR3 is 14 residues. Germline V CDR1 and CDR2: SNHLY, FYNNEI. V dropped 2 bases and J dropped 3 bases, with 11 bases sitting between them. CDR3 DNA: TGTGCCAGCAGTGAACTGGGCACAGACTACGAGCAGTACTTC. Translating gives CASSELGTDYEQYF.

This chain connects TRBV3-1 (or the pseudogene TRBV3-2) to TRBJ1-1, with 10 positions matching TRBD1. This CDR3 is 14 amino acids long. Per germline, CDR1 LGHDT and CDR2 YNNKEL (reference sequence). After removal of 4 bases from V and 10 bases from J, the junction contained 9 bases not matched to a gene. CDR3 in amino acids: CASSPGTGVVRAFF. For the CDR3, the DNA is TGTGCCAGCAGCCCCGGGACAGGGGTTGTACGAGCTTTCTTT.

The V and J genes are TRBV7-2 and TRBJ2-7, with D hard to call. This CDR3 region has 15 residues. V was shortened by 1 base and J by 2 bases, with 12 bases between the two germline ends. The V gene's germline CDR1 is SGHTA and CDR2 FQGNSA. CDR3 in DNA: TGTGCCAGCAGCTTAGAATTCAGCGCTGCCTACGAGCAGTACTTC. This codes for CASSLEFSAAYEQYF.

CDR3 sequence (DNA): TGTGCCATCAGTTCAGGGGGCTCTGGAAACACCATATATTTT. Amino acids: CAISSGGSGNTIYF. This chain joins TRBV10-3 and TRBJ1-3; 7 bases agree with TRBD1. J lost 0 bases, V lost 5 bases, and 1 base had no gene match. The CDR3 sequence is 14 residues long. Germline values: CDR1 ENHRY, CDR2 SYGVKD.

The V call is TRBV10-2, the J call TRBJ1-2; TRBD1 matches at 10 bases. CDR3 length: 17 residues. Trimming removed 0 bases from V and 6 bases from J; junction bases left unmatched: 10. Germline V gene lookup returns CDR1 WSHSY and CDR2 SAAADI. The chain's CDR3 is CASSESNPGQGGHGYTF. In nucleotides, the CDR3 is TGCGCCAGCAGTGAGTCGAATCCCGGACAGGGGGGCCATGGCTACACCTTC.

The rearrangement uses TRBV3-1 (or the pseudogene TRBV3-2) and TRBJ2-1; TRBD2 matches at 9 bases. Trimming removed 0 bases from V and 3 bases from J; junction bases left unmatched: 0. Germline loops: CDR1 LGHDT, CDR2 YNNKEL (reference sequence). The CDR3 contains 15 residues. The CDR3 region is CASSQDSGSYNEQFF. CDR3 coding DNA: TGTGCCAGCAGCCAAGATAGCGGGAGCTACAATGAGCAGTTCTTC.

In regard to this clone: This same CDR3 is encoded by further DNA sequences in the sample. This chain's CDR3 is CASSGTGFNYGYTF. CDR3 DNA: TGTGCCAGCAGCGGTACAGGGTTTAACTATGGCTACACCTTC. The chain combines TRBV9 with TRBJ1-2; the D gene is possibly TRBD1 (6 bases). CDR1 is SGDLS, CDR2 YYNGEE, per germline. V was pared by 3 bases and J by 1 base, with 10 bases between. This CDR3 has 14 residues.

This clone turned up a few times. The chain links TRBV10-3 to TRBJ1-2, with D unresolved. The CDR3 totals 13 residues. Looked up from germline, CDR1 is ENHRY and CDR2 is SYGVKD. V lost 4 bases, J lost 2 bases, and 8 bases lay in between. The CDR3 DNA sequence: TGTGCCATCAGTGCTAACAGCAACTATGGCTACACCTTC. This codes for CAISANSNYGYTF.

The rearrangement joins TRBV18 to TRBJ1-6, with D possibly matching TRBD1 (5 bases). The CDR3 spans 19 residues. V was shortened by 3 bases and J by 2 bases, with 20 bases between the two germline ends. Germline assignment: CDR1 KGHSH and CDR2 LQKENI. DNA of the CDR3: TGTGCCAGCTCACCCTCCACAGGCCACAGAGGCGCCTATAATTCACCCCTCCACTTT. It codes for CASSPSTGHRGAYNSPLHF.

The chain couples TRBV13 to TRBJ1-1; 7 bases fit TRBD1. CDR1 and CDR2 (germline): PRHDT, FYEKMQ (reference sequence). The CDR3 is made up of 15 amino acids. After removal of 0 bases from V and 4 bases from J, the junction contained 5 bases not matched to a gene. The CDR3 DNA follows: TGTGCCAGCAGCTTAGGCGGACAGGTGAGCACTGAAGCTTTCTTT. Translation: CASSLGGQVSTEAFF.

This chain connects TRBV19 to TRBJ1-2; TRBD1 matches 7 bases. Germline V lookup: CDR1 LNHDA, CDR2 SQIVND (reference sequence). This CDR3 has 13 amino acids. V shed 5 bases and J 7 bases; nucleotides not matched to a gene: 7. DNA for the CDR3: TGTGCCAGTAGTGAGACAGGGTCCGGTGGCTACACCTTC. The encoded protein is CASSETGSGGYTF.

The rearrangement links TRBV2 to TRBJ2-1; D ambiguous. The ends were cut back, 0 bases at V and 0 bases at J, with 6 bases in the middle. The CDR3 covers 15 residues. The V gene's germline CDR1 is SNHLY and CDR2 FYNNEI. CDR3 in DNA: TGTGCCAGCAGTGAAGCGGAGCTCTCCTACAATGAGCAGTTCTTC. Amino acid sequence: CASSEAELSYNEQFF.

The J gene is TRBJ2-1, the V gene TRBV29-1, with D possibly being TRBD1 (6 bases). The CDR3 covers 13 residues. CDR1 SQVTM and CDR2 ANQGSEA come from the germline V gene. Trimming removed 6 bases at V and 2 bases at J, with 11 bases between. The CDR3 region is CSVRQDTYNEQFF. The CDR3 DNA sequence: TGCAGCGTCCGACAGGATACCTACAATGAGCAGTTCTTC.

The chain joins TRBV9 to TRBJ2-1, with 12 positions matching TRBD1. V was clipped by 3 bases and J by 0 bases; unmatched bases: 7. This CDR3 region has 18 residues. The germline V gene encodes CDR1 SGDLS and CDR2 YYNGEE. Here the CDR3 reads CASSAGTGGIVSYNEQFF. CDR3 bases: TGTGCCAGCAGCGCCGGGACAGGGGGCATCGTCTCCTACAATGAGCAGTTCTTC.

The CDR3 nucleotides are TGCGCCAGCAGCTTGACGAGACAGGGGGGAAACTATGGCTACACCTTC. Protein: CASSLTRQGGNYGYTF. The chain carries TRBV5-1 and TRBJ1-2, with TRBD1 identical over 9 bases. CDR3 size: 16 residues. CDR1 is SGHRS and CDR2 is YFSETQ in the germline V gene. V gave up 1 base and J gave up 2 bases; unmatched junction bases: 6.

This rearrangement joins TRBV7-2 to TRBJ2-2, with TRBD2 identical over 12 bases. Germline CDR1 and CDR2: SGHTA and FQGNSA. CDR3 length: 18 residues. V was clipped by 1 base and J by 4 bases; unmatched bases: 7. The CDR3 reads CASSLVLAGGATTGELFF. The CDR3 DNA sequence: TGTGCCAGCAGCTTAGTCCTAGCGGGGGGGGCGACCACCGGGGAGCTGTTTTTT.

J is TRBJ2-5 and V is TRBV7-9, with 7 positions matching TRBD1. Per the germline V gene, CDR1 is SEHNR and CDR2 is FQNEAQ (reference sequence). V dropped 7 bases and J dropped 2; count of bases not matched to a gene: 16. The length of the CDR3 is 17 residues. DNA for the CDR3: TGTGCCAGCACCCTAGACAGGGAACTACGGTATCAAGAGACCCAGTACTTC. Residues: CASTLDRELRYQETQYF.

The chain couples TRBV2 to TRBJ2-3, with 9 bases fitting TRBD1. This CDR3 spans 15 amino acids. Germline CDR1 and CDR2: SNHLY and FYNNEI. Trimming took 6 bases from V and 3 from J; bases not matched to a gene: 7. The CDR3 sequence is CASRAGTGLTDTQYF. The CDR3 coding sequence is TGTGCCAGCAGGGCCGGGACAGGGTTGACAGATACGCAGTATTTT. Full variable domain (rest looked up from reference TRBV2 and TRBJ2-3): EPEVTQTPSHQVTQMGQEVILRCVPISNHLYFYWYRQILGQKVEFLVSFYNNEISEKSEIFDDQFSVERPDGSNFTLKIRSTKLEDSAMYFCASRAGTGLTDTQYFGPGTRLTVL.

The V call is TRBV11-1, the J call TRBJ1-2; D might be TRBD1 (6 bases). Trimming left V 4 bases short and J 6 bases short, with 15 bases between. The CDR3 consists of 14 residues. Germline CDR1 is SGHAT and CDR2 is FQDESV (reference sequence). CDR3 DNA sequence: TGTGCCAGCAGCTCCTCAGGGGTTCGGAATGGCTACACCTTC. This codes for CASSSSGVRNGYTF.

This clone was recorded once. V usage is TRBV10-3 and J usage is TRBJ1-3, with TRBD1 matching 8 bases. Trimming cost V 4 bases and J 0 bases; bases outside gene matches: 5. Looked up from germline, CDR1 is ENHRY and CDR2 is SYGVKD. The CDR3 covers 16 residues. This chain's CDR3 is CAISGTGSFSGNTIYF. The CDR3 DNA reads TGTGCCATCAGTGGGACAGGGTCGTTCTCTGGAAACACCATATATTTT.

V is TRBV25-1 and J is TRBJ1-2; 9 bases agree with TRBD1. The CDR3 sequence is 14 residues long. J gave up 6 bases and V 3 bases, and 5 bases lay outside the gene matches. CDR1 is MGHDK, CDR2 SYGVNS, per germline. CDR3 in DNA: TGTGCCAGCAGTGATCTCGGGACAGGGCATGGCTACACCTTC. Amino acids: CASSDLGTGHGYTF.

The CDR3 region is CASSKSADEQYF. In DNA, the CDR3 is TGTGCCAGCAGTAAAAGTGCAGACGAGCAGTACTTC. The chain uses TRBV27 and TRBJ2-7; D is unresolved. CDR3 length equals 12 residues. Germline lookup yields CDR1 MNHEY and CDR2 SMNVEV (reference sequence). V was shortened by 5 bases and J by 5 bases, with 10 bases between the two germline ends.

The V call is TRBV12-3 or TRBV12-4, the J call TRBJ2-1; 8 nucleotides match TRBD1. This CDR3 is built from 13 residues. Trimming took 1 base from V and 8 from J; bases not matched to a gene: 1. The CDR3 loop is CASSLETGDEQFF. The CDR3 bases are TGTGCCAGCAGTTTAGAGACAGGGGATGAGCAGTTCTTC.

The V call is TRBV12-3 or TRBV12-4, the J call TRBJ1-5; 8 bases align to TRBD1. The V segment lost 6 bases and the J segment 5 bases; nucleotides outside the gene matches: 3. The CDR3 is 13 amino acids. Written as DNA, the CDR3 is TGTGCCAGCAGCCTGACAGGGGATCAGCCCCAGCATTTT. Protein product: CASSLTGDQPQHF.

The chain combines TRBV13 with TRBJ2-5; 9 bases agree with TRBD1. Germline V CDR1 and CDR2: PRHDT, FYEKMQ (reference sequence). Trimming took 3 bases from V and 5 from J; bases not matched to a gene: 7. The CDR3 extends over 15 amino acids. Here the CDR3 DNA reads TGTGCCAGCAGCTTTCGGACAGGGGCCTCTGAGACCCAGTACTTC. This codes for CASSFRTGASETQYF.

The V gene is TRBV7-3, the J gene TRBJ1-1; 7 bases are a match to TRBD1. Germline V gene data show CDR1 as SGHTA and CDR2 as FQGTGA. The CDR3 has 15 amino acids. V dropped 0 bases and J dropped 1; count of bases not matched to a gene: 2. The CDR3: CASSLTGGSNTEAFF. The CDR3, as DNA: TGTGCCAGCAGCTTAACAGGGGGCTCGAACACTGAAGCTTTCTTT.